This T cell receptor (beta chain) was profiled in a study of response to subunit inactivated influenza vaccine. Germline V gives CDR1 MNHEY, CDR2 SVGEGT. V was pared by 6 bases and J by 2 bases, with 14 bases between. This CDR3 region has 14 residues. Study results and limitations: Researchers suggested that each seasonal influenza vaccination recruits few new T cells.

This clonotype was seen only a few times. Its specificity is unknown. TCRdb fed the RT-PCR reads into MiXCR, producing one record per CDR3 protein. The table shows approximately 250,000 distinct CDR3 sequences, with more than 10% occurring only once. The sequence was obtained from a man aged 45-65 years who received an inactivated influenza vaccine. The chain links TRBV6-2 or TRBV6-3 to TRBJ2-7; TRBD2 might be the D (5 bases). The sequencing here drew on non-naive T cells sorted from PBMCs, taken roughly 15 days before vaccination. Here the CDR3 DNA reads TGTGCCAGCAGCGGGATAGCGCCCACCTACGAGCAGTACTTC. Protein sequence: CASSGIAPTYEQYF.